Shown below are 32 T cell receptor beta chains from a single sample sequenced in a study of spatial heterogeneity in lung cancer. MiXCR, run by TCRdb on the 5' RACE reads, gives a single entry per CDR3 protein. Of about 70,000 distinct CDR3 sequences in the sample, about 8.2% are singletons; the top ten hold 1.9%. Documented time point: blood at routine non-recurrence follow-up after resection. This material consisted of PBMCs, taken at follow-up. The receptors originated from a female donor with early-stage non-small cell lung cancer.

In this sample, this clonotype turned up a few times. The chain combines TRBV29-1 with TRBJ2-1; D might be TRBD2 (5 bases). Per germline, CDR1 SQVTM and CDR2 ANQGSEA. V lost 4 bases and J 5 bases, leaving 12 bases between the germline ends. CDR3 size: 13 residues. CDR3 residues: CSVAPRVNNEQFF. CDR3 in DNA: TGCAGCGTTGCCCCGCGGGTCAACAATGAGCAGTTCTTC.

In regard to this clonotype: The germline gene is not matched at one end of the junction; a read error may be the cause. CDR3 residues: CASSEGNGGNVLTF. The CDR3 nucleotides read TGTGCCAGCAGTGAGGGGAACGGGGGCAACGTCCTGACTTTC. This rearrangement joins TRBV6-1 to TRBJ2-6; possibly TRBD2 for D (6 bases). In germline, CDR1 is MNHNS, CDR2 SASEGT. The CDR3 is made up of 14 amino acids.

With respect to this clonotype: An end of the junction does not agree with germline; a read error may underlie this. The V call is TRBV10-3, the J call TRBJ2-1, with D possibly TRBD2 on 5 matching bases. Germline V lookup: CDR1 ENHRY, CDR2 SYGVKD. The CDR3 contains 13 residues. Here the CDR3 reads CDISGGRDNEQFF. CDR3 nucleotide sequence: TGTGACATCAGTGGAGGACGGGACAATGAGCAGTTCTTC.

This clonotype came up many times. J is TRBJ2-4 and V is TRBV2; perhaps TRBD2 as D (6 bases). Trimming removed 7 bases from V and 1 base from J, with 14 bases in between. The germline gives CDR1 SNHLY, CDR2 FYNNEI. The CDR3 is 15 residues long. Here the CDR3 DNA reads TGTGCCAGCACTACCATCCGGGAGGCCAAAAACATTCAGTACTTC. Protein sequence: CASTTIREAKNIQYF.

This clonotype appeared many times. The rearrangement joins TRBV11-2 to TRBJ2-5; D unresolved. The CDR3 totals 14 residues. V was pared by 0 bases and J by 5 bases, with 10 bases between. Per germline, CDR1 SGHAT and CDR2 FQNNGV. CDR3 nucleotide sequence: TGTGCCAGCAGCTTAGAACCCTCCGAGGAGACCCAGTACTTC. Its translation: CASSLEPSEETQYF.

In this sample, this clonotype turned up many times. The V call is TRBV6-5, the J call TRBJ2-7, with 8 bases aligning to TRBD2. Germline-derived CDR1 and CDR2 are MNHEY and SVGAGI. CDR3 length: 12 residues. With 5 bases clipped from V and 4 bases from J, the junction kept 1 base outside the gene matches. DNA of the CDR3: TGTGCCAGCAGTACTAGCGGTTACGAGCAGTACTTC. Translating it yields CASSTSGYEQYF.

This clonotype was counted a few times. The V and J genes are TRBV6-6 and TRBJ2-7, with no clear D. The CDR3 has 12 amino acids. The ends were cut back, 6 bases at V and 6 bases at J, with 12 bases in the middle. Germline CDR1 and CDR2: MNHNY and SVGAGI (reference sequence). CDR3 coding DNA: TGTGCCAGCAGCCCCCCAGTTGGCGAGCAGTACTTC. The encoded protein is CASSPPVGEQYF.

This clonotype came up many times. The chain couples TRBV19 to TRBJ1-2; TRBD1 might be the D (6 bases). The length of the CDR3 is 15 residues. Trimming removed 7 bases at V and 5 bases at J, with 20 bases between. CDR1 is LNHDA and CDR2 is SQIVND in the germline V gene (reference sequence). CDR3 nucleotide sequence: TGTGCCAGTACCCCACAAGGGGGGATTATGTATGGCTACACCTTC. Residues: CASTPQGGIMYGYTF.

This clonotype was seen at least ten times. The chain joins TRBV19 to TRBJ2-5; 9 bases are a match to TRBD1. The CDR3 consists of 13 residues. Germline CDR1 is LNHDA and CDR2 is SQIVND (reference sequence). Losses at the gene ends were 6 bases for V and 6 bases for J; bases not matched to a gene: 5. CDR3 DNA sequence: TGTGCCAGTAGAGGGACAGGGACGAAGACCCAGTACTTC. Encoded protein: CASRGTGTKTQYF. Full variable domain (outside the CDR3, taken from reference TRBV19 and TRBJ2-5): DGGITQSPKYLFRKEGQNVTLSCEQNLNHDAMYWYRQDPGQGLRLIYYSQIVNDFQKGDIAEGYSVSREKKESFPLTVTSAQKNPTAFYLCASRGTGTKTQYFGPGTRLLVL.

In its sample, this clonotype was seen many times. The J gene is TRBJ2-5, the V gene TRBV3-1; possibly TRBD1 for D (5 bases). Trimming left V 3 bases short and J 5 bases short, with 16 bases between. CDR1 and CDR2 (germline): LGHDT, YNNKEL (reference sequence). The CDR3 totals 15 residues. The CDR3 region has the DNA TGTGCCAGCAGCCATGAGTCCAGGGTATATGAGACCCAGTACTTC. As protein: CASSHESRVYETQYF.

Notes on this clonotype: One base away lies a much larger clone, so this may be a sequencing read error. The genes are TRBV18 and TRBJ1-1; D gene uncertain. The germline V gene encodes CDR1 KGHSH and CDR2 LQKENI. The CDR3 is made up of 14 amino acids. This chain's CDR3 is CASSPAGLNTEALF. The CDR3 nucleotides are TGTGCCAGCTCACCAGCAGGTTTGAACACTGAAGCTCTCTTT.

This clonotype showed up just a few times. The V gene is TRBV12-3 or TRBV12-4, the J gene TRBJ2-1; TRBD2 matches 14 bases. The V segment lost 5 bases and the J segment 8 bases; nucleotides outside the gene matches: 20. The CDR3 is 20 amino acids. The DNA for the CDR3 is TGTGCCAGCAGTCTCCAGGGACTAGCGGGAGTCTCGGCAAGGTTGCATGAGCAGTTCTTC. This encodes CASSLQGLAGVSARLHEQFF.

This clonotype was seen at least ten times. The CDR3 DNA reads TGTGCCAGCAGCGGGCGGGAGTTTGCAGATACGCAGTATTTT. Encoded protein: CASSGREFADTQYF. The rearrangement uses TRBV7-6 and TRBJ2-3, with 7 bases that match TRBD2. Germline assignment: CDR1 SGHVS and CDR2 FNYEAQ. The trim removed 5 bases at V and 4 bases at J, leaving 6 bases unmatched. The CDR3 length is 14 residues.

At least ten counts were recorded for this clonotype. The rearrangement links TRBV19 to TRBJ2-7; D is undetermined. Germline V CDR1 and CDR2: LNHDA, SQIVND (reference sequence). The CDR3 contains 14 residues. Trimming stripped 5 bases from V and 1 base from J, with 12 bases between. For the CDR3, the DNA is TGTGCCAGTAGTTTCGGTTTGGGGTCCTACGAGCAGTACTTC. Amino acids: CASSFGLGSYEQYF.

This clonotype was counted between two and nine times. This chain connects TRBV6-5 to TRBJ2-1; a possible D gene is TRBD1 (6 bases). V lost 6 bases and J lost 6, with 9 bases in between. This CDR3 is 12 amino acids long. The germline V gene has CDR1 MNHEY and CDR2 SVGAGI. CDR3 protein: CASRKDSNEQFF. The CDR3 DNA reads as TGTGCCAGCAGGAAGGACAGCAATGAGCAGTTCTTC.

This clonotype was seen more than once but under ten times. V and J are TRBV7-9 and TRBJ1-1, with no clear D. Germline CDR1 and CDR2: SEHNR and FQNEAQ (reference sequence). This CDR3 is 14 amino acids long. Trimming stripped 5 bases from V and 0 bases from J, with 10 bases between. For the CDR3, the DNA is TGTGCCAGCAGCACCCGAAACTTGAACACTGAAGCTTTCTTT. Translating it yields CASSTRNLNTEAFF.

This clonotype showed up many times. This chain uses TRBV30 with TRBJ1-2; D ambiguous. The CDR3 has 13 residues. Germline CDR1 GTSNPN, CDR2 SVGIG (reference sequence). V was shortened by 4 bases and J by 1 base, with 10 bases between the two germline ends. The CDR3 coding sequence is TGTGCCTGGACCCCGGACGGTAACTATGGCTACACCTTC. Translation: CAWTPDGNYGYTF.

This clonotype came up many times. The CDR3 DNA reads as TGTGCCAGTAACCCGGGACTAGCGGAGACCCAGTACTTC. Its translation: CASNPGLAETQYF. This chain connects TRBV6-1 to TRBJ2-5; 10 bases map to TRBD2. The CDR3 is made up of 13 amino acids. Trimming removed 9 bases from V and 5 bases from J; junction bases left unmatched: 6. CDR1 and CDR2 (germline): MNHNS, SASEGT.

In its sample, this clonotype was seen many times. The chain joins TRBV7-9 to TRBJ2-7, with D tentatively TRBD1 (5 bases). V was pared by 5 bases and J by 0 bases, with 11 bases between. This CDR3 contains 14 residues. Germline V gene data show CDR1 as SEHNR and CDR2 as FQNEAQ (reference sequence). This chain's CDR3 is CASSQQQGSYEQYF. As DNA, the CDR3 is TGTGCCAGCAGCCAACAGCAGGGCTCCTACGAGCAGTACTTC.

The V call is TRBV11-3, the J call TRBJ2-1; 8 nucleotides agree with TRBD1. Germline CDR1 reads SGHNT; CDR2 reads YENEEA. Trimming took 5 bases from V and 3 from J; bases not matched to a gene: 6. This CDR3 region has 15 residues. CDR3 sequence: CASSAGQGFYNEQFF. The CDR3 nucleotides are TGTGCCAGCAGCGCAGGACAGGGCTTCTACAATGAGCAGTTCTTC.

Only a few counts were recorded for this clonotype. The chain has TRBV5-8 and TRBJ2-1; 8 bases are shared with TRBD2. V was pared by 4 bases and J by 7 bases, with 7 bases of the junction left unmatched. The CDR3 contains 14 residues. Germline V CDR1 and CDR2: SGHTS, YDEGEE. The CDR3 DNA sequence: TGTGCCAGCAGCGTGGGACTAGTTGGTAATGAGCAGTTCTTC. Translated, it gives CASSVGLVGNEQFF. Supplemented by reference TRBV5-8 and TRBJ2-1, the full variable domain reads EAGVTQSPTHLIKTRGQQATLRCSPISGHTSVYWYQQALGLGLQFLLWYDEGEERNRGNFPPRFSGRQFPNYSSELNVNALELEDSALYLCASSVGLVGNEQFFGPGTRLTVL.

This clonotype was detected ten times or more. The chain recombines TRBV6-5 with TRBJ1-3; TRBD1 agrees at 7 bases. Germline trimming cut 3 bases from V and 6 bases from J; bases unmatched to any gene: 5. This CDR3 is built from 14 residues. Germline values: CDR1 MNHEY, CDR2 SVGAGI. Here the CDR3 DNA reads TGTGCCAGCAGTTATACAGGGGAGCTAAACACCATATATTTT. Protein: CASSYTGELNTIYF.

This clonotype was seen repeatedly, ten times or more. Compared with germline, one end of the junction differs, possibly owing to a read error. The J gene is TRBJ2-1, the V gene TRBV3-1; D gene unclear. Germline V lookup: CDR1 LGHDT, CDR2 YNNKEL (reference sequence). This CDR3 is built from 12 residues. CDR3 DNA: TGTGCCAGCAGACAAGGGTTCGATGAGCAGTTCTTC. This encodes CASRQGFDEQFF.

This sequence joins TRBV6-2 or TRBV6-3 and TRBJ2-2, with 11 bases fitting TRBD2. Germline V gene lookup returns CDR1 MNHEY and CDR2 SVGEGT. V was pared by 1 base and J by 1 base, with 8 bases of the junction left unmatched. The CDR3 covers 19 residues. The CDR3 loop reads CASSYLAPLAGGNTGELFF. The CDR3 DNA reads as TGTGCCAGCAGTTACTTGGCCCCCCTAGCGGGAGGGAACACCGGGGAGCTGTTTTTT.

The rearrangement joins TRBV27 to TRBJ2-7; 12 nucleotides align to TRBD2. The CDR3 runs 16 residues. CDR1 and CDR2 (germline): MNHEY, SMNVEV (reference sequence). V trimming: 6 bases; J trimming: 0 bases; junction bases outside the gene matches: 6. The DNA of the CDR3 is TGTGCCAGCAGACTAGCGGGAGGCCTTAGCTCCTACGAGCAGTACTTC. Protein: CASRLAGGLSSYEQYF.

Only a few counts were recorded for this clonotype. In DNA form, the CDR3 reads TGCGCCAGCAGCCAAGAGGGAGGGGTTAATGAAAAACTGTTTTTT. The encoded protein is CASSQEGGVNEKLFF. V gene TRBV4-1 combines with J gene TRBJ1-4; TRBD1 is a possible D gene (5 bases). Germline V lookup: CDR1 MGHRA, CDR2 YSYEKL. V dropped 0 bases and J dropped 4 bases, with 9 bases sitting between them. The CDR3 extends over 15 amino acids.

This clonotype was found many times. The junction and the germline gene differ at one end; a read error may be behind it. The chain couples TRBV3-1 to TRBJ2-5, with D unclear. The CDR3 loop spans 14 amino acids. Germline CDR1 reads LGHDT; CDR2 reads YNNKEL (reference sequence). CDR3 in DNA: TGTGCCAGCAACCAAGCACTAAATAAAGAGACCCAGTACTTC. Residues: CASNQALNKETQYF.

The V call is TRBV20-1, the J call TRBJ1-6, with D unclear. V was pared by 6 bases and J by 12 bases, with 6 bases between. Per germline, CDR1 DFQATT and CDR2 SNEGSKA (reference sequence). The CDR3 length is 9 residues. The CDR3 DNA sequence: TGCAGTGCATGGGAACCCCTCCACTTT. Its translation: CSAWEPLHF.

The rearrangement links TRBV5-1 to TRBJ1-1, with a tentative D call TRBD1 (5 bases). Germline V gene lookup returns CDR1 SGHRS and CDR2 YFSETQ. The CDR3 runs to 14 residues. With 0 bases removed from V and 2 bases from J, the gap between germline ends came to 8 bases. CDR3 in amino acids: CASSLDGTNTEAFF. The CDR3 coding sequence is TGCGCCAGCAGCTTGGACGGGACTAACACTGAAGCTTTCTTT.

The table lists this clonotype with many counts. The J gene is TRBJ1-5, the V gene TRBV10-3, with 7 bases fitting TRBD1. Trimming at V came to 10 bases and at J to 7 bases, leaving 10 bases not matched to a gene. The CDR3 spans 13 residues. Looked up from germline, CDR1 is ENHRY and CDR2 is SYGVKD. CDR3 residues: CATSTGLGQPQHF. The CDR3, as DNA: TGTGCCACCTCGACAGGGTTAGGGCAGCCCCAGCATTTT.

There are many counts of this clonotype. The chain couples TRBV6-6 to TRBJ2-1, with TRBD1 as a possible D gene (5 bases). The V gene lost 5 bases and the J gene lost 2 bases, with 10 bases spanning the gap. The CDR3 loop spans 14 amino acids. Germline V gene lookup returns CDR1 MNHNY and CDR2 SVGAGI (reference sequence). In DNA, the CDR3 is TGTGCCAGCAGTCTGACAGCCACCTACAATGAGCAGTTCTTC. This sequence encodes CASSLTATYNEQFF.

This clonotype has more than one count but fewer than ten. The chain recombines TRBV9 with TRBJ2-7, with 8 bases aligning to TRBD1. In germline, CDR1 is SGDLS, CDR2 YYNGEE. CDR3 length: 16 residues. V was pared by 3 bases and J by 1 base, with 9 bases of the junction left unmatched. As DNA, the CDR3 is TGTGCCAGCAGCGCCACGACAGGGGCTGGGTCCTACGAGCAGTACTTC. Its translation is CASSATTGAGSYEQYF.